Each of the 12 T cell receptor beta chains below was sequenced from the same sample in a study of T cells in Graves' hyperthyroidism and ophthalmopathy. Amplified regions were TCR beta CDR3 sequences from RNA transcripts. The primer set for the first-round RT-PCR of the TCR CDR3 was HTBI. MiXCR, applied by TCRdb to the multiplex PCR reads, yields one record per CDR3 protein. Of a few hundred thousand distinct CDR3 sequences in the sample, roughly 15% were seen once. The sequencing sample was made of blood. These receptors were collected from a woman between 45 and 65 years old with Graves' hyperthyroidism that later progressed to Graves' ophthalmopathy.

This clonotype was picked up many times. The J gene is TRBJ2-1, the V gene TRBV27, with TRBD2 matching 7 bases. Germline V lookup: CDR1 MNHEY, CDR2 SMNVEV (reference sequence). The CDR3 has 15 residues. The J segment lost 2 bases and the V segment lost 3 bases, leaving 4 bases of the junction unmatched. As DNA, the CDR3 is TGTGCCAGCAGTTTGGGAGGGGAACCCTACAATGAGCAGTTCTTC. Encoded protein: CASSLGGEPYNEQFF.

The rearrangement links TRBV10-3 to TRBJ1-3; D possibly corresponds to TRBD1 (5 bases). This CDR3 has 16 residues. Trimming left V 3 bases short and J 0 bases short, with 12 bases between. Per germline, CDR1 ENHRY and CDR2 SYGVKD. CDR3 sequence reads: CAISDPGRPSGNTIYF. DNA of the CDR3: TGTGCCATCAGTGACCCAGGGCGTCCCTCTGGAAACACCATATATTTT.

This clonotype has a count of ten or more. The genes are TRBV5-8 and TRBJ1-5, with 10 bases aligning to TRBD1. There are 14 residues in the CDR3. Germline assignment: CDR1 SGHTS and CDR2 YDEGEE. Trimming removed 2 bases from V and 5 bases from J; junction bases left unmatched: 1. The CDR3: CASSFGTGDQPQHF. The CDR3 DNA follows: TGTGCCAGCAGCTTTGGGACAGGGGATCAGCCCCAGCATTTT.

This clonotype appeared many times. The chain links TRBV20-1 to TRBJ2-1, with D perhaps TRBD2 (6 bases). Germline V gene data show CDR1 as DFQATT and CDR2 as SNEGSKA (reference sequence). This CDR3 has 16 residues. Trimming removed 0 bases at V and 8 bases at J, with 20 bases between. For the CDR3, the DNA is TGCAGTGCTAGAGACTTCCACCCCAGGTGGGAGGATGAGCAGTTCTTC. It is translated as CSARDFHPRWEDEQFF.

This clonotype was observed many times. The chain is built from TRBV3-1 and TRBJ2-7; D is possibly TRBD1 or TRBD2 (5 bases each). CDR1 is LGHDT and CDR2 is YNNKEL in the germline V gene (reference sequence). Trimming stripped 3 bases from V and 2 bases from J, with 14 bases between. The CDR3 runs 15 residues. The CDR3 sequence: CASSQGPGTAYEQYF. The CDR3 region has the DNA TGTGCCAGCAGCCAGGGCCCCGGGACCGCCTACGAGCAGTACTTC.

The table lists this clonotype with many counts. V gene TRBV6-1 combines with J gene TRBJ2-1, with D perhaps matching TRBD2 (5 bases). V dropped 7 bases and J dropped 2 bases, with 15 bases sitting between them. The CDR3 totals 15 residues. Germline V lookup: CDR1 MNHNS, CDR2 SASEGT. CDR3 in DNA: TGTGCCAGCACCGGTACGGGGTTTACCTACAATGAGCAGTTCTTC. Amino acids: CASTGTGFTYNEQFF.

This clonotype was found many times. The rearrangement links TRBV6-1 to TRBJ2-7, with TRBD2 matching over 10 bases. Trimming cost V 10 bases and J 3 bases; bases outside gene matches: 18. The V gene's germline CDR1 is MNHNS and CDR2 SASEGT. The CDR3 is 17 residues long. The CDR3 DNA reads as TGTGCCACCACAGGTTATGTGGGGACTAGCGCATTCTACGAGCAGTACTTC. It yields the protein CATTGYVGTSAFYEQYF.

This clonotype has only a few counts. The rearrangement uses TRBV5-1 and TRBJ1-5; no clear D gene. Per germline, CDR1 SGHRS and CDR2 YFSETQ. V lost 0 bases, J lost 9 bases, and 10 bases lay in between. The CDR3 totals 13 residues. The CDR3 DNA reads TGCGCCAGCAGCTTGGAGGGTTCAGGGCCCCAGCATTTT. Protein sequence: CASSLEGSGPQHF.

The table lists this clonotype with many counts. The genes are TRBV5-1 and TRBJ2-7; D is perhaps TRBD2 (6 bases). The ends were cut back, 4 bases at V and 6 bases at J, with 20 bases in the middle. CDR1 is SGHRS, CDR2 YFSETQ, per germline. This CDR3 has 15 amino acids. In DNA form, the CDR3 reads TGCGCCAGCAGCGTAATAAGCGGGCTAATTACCGAGCAGTACTTC. Its protein is CASSVISGLITEQYF.

This clonotype came up many times. The chain couples TRBV20-1 to TRBJ1-1; TRBD1 agrees at 12 bases. The CDR3 consists of 17 residues. Germline V CDR1 and CDR2: DFQATT, SNEGSKA (reference sequence). J lost 5 bases, V lost 0 bases, and 10 bases had no gene match. The CDR3 loop is CSARDPGTGGAGTEAFF. Here the CDR3 DNA reads TGCAGTGCTAGAGACCCCGGGACAGGGGGCGCAGGAACTGAAGCTTTCTTT.

This clonotype was seen many times. This chain uses TRBV12-5 with TRBJ1-2; D uncertain. This CDR3 is 15 amino acids long. V lost 1 base and J lost 1, with 10 bases in between. The germline V gene has CDR1 LGHNT and CDR2 FRNRAP. The CDR3 DNA reads as TGTGCTAGTGGTTTGGACGGTGGAATTAACTATGGCTACACCTTC. Translating it yields CASGLDGGINYGYTF.

In this sample, this clonotype turned up a few times. The V gene is TRBV20-1, the J gene TRBJ2-4; the D gene is possibly TRBD1 (5 bases). CDR1 and CDR2 from the germline V gene are DFQATT and SNEGSKA (reference sequence). V lost 3 bases to trimming and J lost 3 bases, with 12 bases between them. There are 14 residues in the CDR3. In DNA, the CDR3 is TGCAGTGCTAGCCAGGGATCCGACAAAAACATTCAGTACTTC. Residues: CSASQGSDKNIQYF.